A single sample is the source of the 28 T cell receptor beta chains below, sequenced in a study of blood T cell repertoires in COVID-19. Some clones are missing from TCRdb's copy, which holds only in-frame ones; the method was immunoSEQ multiplex PCR. Of roughly 670,000 clones in the sample, around 89% were seen once. The source material was peripheral blood. Receptor source: a woman younger than 35 with acute or convalescent COVID-19.

V gene TRBV30 combines with J gene TRBJ1-2; 8 bases map to TRBD1. V trimming: 2 bases; J trimming: 0 bases; junction bases outside the gene matches: 2. The CDR3 is 14 amino acids. The germline CDR1 and CDR2 sequences are GTSNPN and SVGIG (reference sequence). DNA for the CDR3: TGTGCCTGGAGTCCGACAGGGGCTAACTATGGCTACACCTTC. It codes for CAWSPTGANYGYTF.

V usage is TRBV2 and J usage is TRBJ1-2; 8 bases map to TRBD1. Trimming at V came to 6 bases and at J to 0 bases, leaving 3 bases not matched to a gene. The CDR3 is made up of 14 amino acids. The germline V gene has CDR1 SNHLY and CDR2 FYNNEI. In DNA form, the CDR3 reads TGTGCCAGCAGACGGGACAGGTCTAACTATGGCTACACCTTC. Amino acid sequence: CASRRDRSNYGYTF.

This rearrangement joins TRBV6-5 to TRBJ1-6, with D possibly being TRBD1 (6 bases). This CDR3 region has 15 residues. Trimming took 1 base from V and 8 from J, leaving 12 bases between them. The germline V gene encodes CDR1 MNHEY and CDR2 SVGAGI. Written as DNA, the CDR3 is TGTGCCAGCAGTTACTTAAGGGGGAAAGATTCACCCCTCCACTTT. Its translation: CASSYLRGKDSPLHF.

This chain joins TRBV29-1 and TRBJ2-3; 8 bases line up with TRBD1. This CDR3 is 14 amino acids long. Trimming removed 3 bases from V and 3 bases from J; junction bases left unmatched: 5. Germline V CDR1 and CDR2: SQVTM, ANQGSEA. CDR3 loop: CSVDVRGQTDTQYF. The CDR3 nucleotides are TGCAGCGTTGATGTCAGGGGGCAAACAGATACGCAGTATTTT.

This chain links TRBV10-3 with TRBJ1-2; possible D gene TRBD1, 5 bases. V lost 6 bases and J lost 4, with 18 bases in between. CDR3 length: 15 residues. Germline V lookup: CDR1 ENHRY, CDR2 SYGVKD. This chain's CDR3 is CAIRQGVLGGYGYTF. CDR3 DNA sequence: TGTGCCATCAGGCAGGGTGTTCTCGGCGGCTATGGCTACACCTTC.

V gene TRBV7-9 combines with J gene TRBJ2-3; 9 bases are a match to TRBD2. The CDR3 has 16 residues. The V gene end was trimmed by 5 bases and the J gene end by 1 base; junction bases not matched to a gene: 7. Germline values: CDR1 SEHNR, CDR2 FQNEAQ (reference sequence). In nucleotides, the CDR3 is TGTGCCAGCAGCCTCAAGCGGGGGGCAGGCACAGATACGCAGTATTTT. It yields the protein CASSLKRGAGTDTQYF.

The chain combines TRBV7-2 with TRBJ2-7, with TRBD1 identical over 9 bases. The CDR3 has 15 residues. Germline V gene sequence: CDR1 SGHTA, CDR2 FQGNSA. The junction had 7 bases not matched to a gene; V was cut back by 3 bases and J by 4 bases. The chain's CDR3 is CASSFDRGAWYEQYF. In DNA, the CDR3 is TGTGCCAGCAGCTTCGACAGGGGGGCTTGGTACGAGCAGTACTTC. The variable domain in full, completed from reference TRBV7-2 and TRBJ2-7, reads GAGVSQSPSNKVTEKGKDVELRCDPISGHTALYWYRQSLGQGLEFLIYFQGNSAPDKSGLPSDRFSAERTGGSVSTLTIQRTQQEDSAVYLCASSFDRGAWYEQYFGPGTRLTVT.

This sequence joins TRBV5-1 and TRBJ2-3, with 9 bases matching TRBD2. V lost 3 bases, J lost 2 bases, and 4 bases stayed unmatched. Germline V lookup: CDR1 SGHRS, CDR2 YFSETQ. The CDR3 has 15 residues. CDR3 in DNA: TGCGCCAGCAGCTCCTTAGCGGGGGCCACAGATACGCAGTATTTT. Its translation is CASSSLAGATDTQYF.

CDR3 coding DNA: TGTGCCAGCAGTGACAGGAACCTTAAAACGTTTGTCTATGGCTACACCTTC. Translating it yields CASSDRNLKTFVYGYTF. This chain links TRBV6-1 with TRBJ1-2; no reliable D call. This CDR3 spans 17 amino acids. V was clipped by 3 bases and J by 4 bases, with 21 bases between them. Germline CDR1 MNHNS, CDR2 SASEGT.

The V and J genes are TRBV10-3 and TRBJ1-2, with 11 nucleotides matching TRBD1. The V gene end was trimmed by 11 bases and the J gene end by 7 bases; junction bases not matched to a gene: 12. CDR1 is ENHRY, CDR2 SYGVKD, per germline. There are 14 residues in the CDR3. The CDR3: CAVVGDRGSRGYTF. CDR3 nucleotide sequence: TGTGCCGTTGTAGGGGACAGGGGGTCCCGTGGCTACACCTTC.

The chain recombines TRBV12-3 or TRBV12-4 with TRBJ2-3; TRBD2 is a possible D gene (6 bases). The CDR3 spans 12 residues. V dropped 6 bases and J dropped 14 bases, with 18 bases sitting between them. CDR3 sequence reads: CASSHGGGGGYF. The CDR3 DNA reads TGTGCCAGCAGCCATGGGGGAGGTGGGGGGTATTTT.

This chain links TRBV27 with TRBJ1-5, with D possibly being TRBD1 (5 bases). The CDR3 is 13 amino acids. The V gene lost 2 bases and the J gene lost 9 bases, with 11 bases spanning the gap. Germline CDR1 is MNHEY and CDR2 is SMNVEV (reference sequence). The CDR3 sequence is CASSLSPQGPQHF. The DNA for the CDR3 is TGTGCCAGCAGTTTAAGCCCTCAGGGGCCCCAGCATTTT.

V gene TRBV7-3 combines with J gene TRBJ2-3; possibly TRBD2 for D (6 bases). The CDR3 totals 17 residues. Germline CDR1 and CDR2: SGHTA and FQGTGA. Trimming shortened V by 0 bases and J by 0 bases, and 13 bases separated the two germline ends. The CDR3 loop is CASSLTGSGFSTDTQYF. DNA of the CDR3: TGTGCCAGCAGCTTAACCGGAAGCGGGTTTAGCACAGATACGCAGTATTTT.

V is TRBV9 and J is TRBJ1-5; D uncertain. Germline CDR1 and CDR2: SGDLS and YYNGEE. V gave up 3 bases and J gave up 1 base, with 17 bases separating them. This CDR3 has 17 amino acids. Written as DNA, the CDR3 is TGTGCCAGCAGCGAGTCCCGCCGGGGTGAGAGCAATCAGCCCCAGCATTTT. This codes for CASSESRRGESNQPQHF. The full variable domain, in which reference TRBV9 and TRBJ1-5 provide the parts outside the CDR3, is DSGVTQTPKHLITATGQRVTLRCSPRSGDLSVYWYQQSLDQGLQFLIQYYNGEERAKGNILERFSAQQFPDLHSELNLSSLELGDSALYFCASSESRRGESNQPQHFGDGTRLSIL.

The rearrangement uses TRBV19 and TRBJ1-6; D might be TRBD1 (6 bases). The CDR3 is 16 amino acids. Germline V gives CDR1 LNHDA, CDR2 SQIVND (reference sequence). Trimming pared 3 bases from V and 8 bases from J, leaving 17 bases between. The chain's CDR3 is CASSMSQGIEHSPLHF. DNA for the CDR3: TGTGCCAGTAGTATGAGTCAGGGGATCGAACATTCACCCCTCCACTTT.

The chain carries TRBV5-8 and TRBJ1-1; D call uncertain. Per germline, CDR1 SGHTS and CDR2 YDEGEE. CDR3 length: 12 amino acids. Trimming removed 0 bases at V and 8 bases at J, with 8 bases between. The CDR3 nucleotides read TGTGCCAGCAGCTTGGGGAGACCCGAAGCTTTCTTT. This encodes CASSLGRPEAFF.

This chain joins TRBV29-1 and TRBJ1-2; no reliable D call. With 3 bases removed from V and 1 base from J, the gap between germline ends came to 6 bases. The germline CDR1 and CDR2 sequences are SQVTM and ANQGSEA. CDR3 size: 12 residues. The CDR3 loop reads CSVDTFNYGYTF. The CDR3 coding sequence is TGCAGCGTTGACACTTTTAACTATGGCTACACCTTC.

This chain connects TRBV30 to TRBJ2-7; D is perhaps TRBD1 (5 bases). Germline V gives CDR1 GTSNPN, CDR2 SVGIG (reference sequence). This CDR3 is 15 amino acids long. V was clipped by 0 bases and J by 1 base, with 13 bases between them. CDR3 protein: CAWSVRDSFSYEQYF. CDR3 DNA: TGTGCCTGGAGTGTTAGAGACAGTTTTTCCTACGAGCAGTACTTC. The whole variable domain, filled in from reference TRBV30 and TRBJ2-7, reads SQTIHQWPATLVQPVGSPLSLECTVEGTSNPNLYWYRQAAGRGLQLLFYSVGIGQISSEVPQNLSASRPQDRQFILSSKKLLLSDSGFYLCAWSVRDSFSYEQYFGPGTRLTVT.

The chain combines TRBV5-4 with TRBJ2-7; perhaps TRBD1 as D (5 bases). This CDR3 region has 14 residues. V was pared by 1 base and J by 3 bases, with 11 bases between. CDR1 and CDR2 (germline): SGHNT, YYREEE (reference sequence). CDR3 DNA: TGTGCCAGCAGCTTGACAGGCCCTAACTACGAGCAGTACTTC. Encoded protein: CASSLTGPNYEQYF. Variable domain in full (rest from reference TRBV5-4 and TRBJ2-7): ETGVTQSPTHLIKTRGQQVTLRCSSQSGHNTVSWYQQALGQGPQFIFQYYREEENGRGNFPPRFSGLQFPNYSSELNVNALELDDSALYLCASSLTGPNYEQYFGPGTRLTVT.

This rearrangement joins TRBV30 to TRBJ2-6; TRBD1 agrees at 7 bases. Germline lookup yields CDR1 GTSNPN and CDR2 SVGIG (reference sequence). V lost 3 bases and J lost 4; bases outside the gene matches: 3. The CDR3 length is 14 residues. CDR3 loop: CAWRTGLGANVLTF. CDR3 in DNA: TGTGCCTGGAGGACAGGGTTGGGGGCCAACGTCCTGACTTTC. Using reference TRBV30 and TRBJ2-6 for the parts outside the CDR3, the full variable domain is SQTIHQWPATLVQPVGSPLSLECTVEGTSNPNLYWYRQAAGRGLQLLFYSVGIGQISSEVPQNLSASRPQDRQFILSSKKLLLSDSGFYLCAWRTGLGANVLTFGAGSRLTVL.

The V call is TRBV9, the J call TRBJ2-4; unclear D gene. Germline V gene sequence: CDR1 SGDLS, CDR2 YYNGEE. CDR3 size: 14 residues. V dropped 2 bases and J dropped 2 bases, with 8 bases sitting between them. CDR3 region: CASSVQRSKNIQYF. In DNA form, the CDR3 reads TGTGCCAGCAGCGTCCAGCGATCCAAAAACATTCAGTACTTC.

Comment on this clone: This sample also contains other DNA sequences that code for the same CDR3. This chain joins TRBV5-1 and TRBJ1-4, with a weak D call TRBD1 (6 bases). The CDR3 consists of 14 residues. Trimming took 0 bases from V and 5 from J, leaving 8 bases between them. Germline CDR1 SGHRS, CDR2 YFSETQ. CDR3 region: CASSLGQGNEKLFF. The CDR3 DNA follows: TGCGCCAGCAGCTTGGGGCAGGGGAATGAAAAACTGTTTTTT.

This chain connects TRBV6-5 to TRBJ1-2; D is uncertain. The CDR3 covers 13 residues. V was clipped by 8 bases and J by 8 bases, with 18 bases between them. Looked up from germline, CDR1 is MNHEY and CDR2 is SVGAGI. As DNA, the CDR3 is TGTGCCAGCTTAGAACTGACCTTGAGGGGCTACACCTTC. Translation gives CASLELTLRGYTF.

V gene TRBV11-2 combines with J gene TRBJ1-6, with 7 bases aligning to TRBD1. The J segment lost 0 bases and the V segment lost 0 bases, leaving 8 bases of the junction unmatched. The CDR3 has 19 residues. Germline V gene lookup returns CDR1 SGHAT and CDR2 FQNNGV. For the CDR3, the DNA is TGTGCCAGCAGCTTAGAGGGGACAGTTCATAGCTCCTATAATTCACCCCTCCACTTT. It encodes CASSLEGTVHSSYNSPLHF.

This clone showed up many times. The chain combines TRBV30 with TRBJ2-1, with D tentatively TRBD2 (5 bases). The V and J ends lost 2 bases and 3 bases respectively, with 11 bases between them. CDR1 is GTSNPN and CDR2 is SVGIG in the germline V gene (reference sequence). CDR3 length: 14 amino acids. CDR3 protein: CAWSFRTDYNEQFF. The CDR3 coding sequence is TGTGCCTGGAGTTTCCGGACTGACTACAATGAGCAGTTCTTC. The full variable domain, in which reference TRBV30 and TRBJ2-1 provide the parts outside the CDR3, is SQTIHQWPATLVQPVGSPLSLECTVEGTSNPNLYWYRQAAGRGLQLLFYSVGIGQISSEVPQNLSASRPQDRQFILSSKKLLLSDSGFYLCAWSFRTDYNEQFFGPGTRLTVL.

This rearrangement joins TRBV10-2 to TRBJ2-2; the D gene is possibly TRBD1 (5 bases). Between the trimmed V and J ends, which lost 7 bases and 7 bases, there was a span of 16 bases. This CDR3 contains 14 residues. The germline V gene has CDR1 WSHSY and CDR2 SAAADI. CDR3 DNA: TGCGCCAGCATGGCGGCAGGTCAGGGCGGGGAGCTGTTTTTT. Its translation is CASMAAGQGGELFF.

The chain links TRBV24-1 to TRBJ1-2; D remains unclear. CDR1 KGHDR and CDR2 SFDVKD come from the germline V gene. The CDR3 is made up of 14 amino acids. V gave up 0 bases and J gave up 0 bases, with 4 bases separating them. DNA of the CDR3: TGTGCCACCAGTGATTTGCGAGCTAACTATGGCTACACCTTC. Translation gives CATSDLRANYGYTF.

Notes on this clone: Other DNA sequences in this specimen translate into the identical CDR3. The V gene is TRBV3-1 (or the pseudogene TRBV3-2), the J gene TRBJ1-1; no reliable D call. Trimming shortened V by 0 bases and J by 1 base, and 3 bases separated the two germline ends. The germline CDR1 and CDR2 sequences are LGHDT and YNNKEL (reference sequence). The CDR3 is 13 residues long. Here the CDR3 reads CASSQDRNTEAFF. The CDR3 DNA is TGTGCCAGCAGCCAAGACAGGAACACTGAAGCTTTCTTT.